This T cell receptor (beta chain) was sequenced for a study of cytomegalovirus exposure and HLA in healthy donors. The PCR ran on 60 Vbeta and 13 Jbeta primers. Original processing methods: A later analysis tallied 80 million or so unique TCR beta chains, some 10 million of them shared. The assay was immunoSEQ multiplex PCR, and TCRdb's table has in-frame clones only and misses some. Clone size and V and J calls were adopted from that table, with D and trimming inferred from the DNA. The sample shows about 180,000 clones, 77% of them seen only once. Notes on this clone: The antigen remains undetermined.

Study-wide findings and caveats: Researchers reported from a later analysis that most CMV-associated TCR beta chains appeared HLA-restricted.

Germline-derived CDR1 and CDR2 are SGDLS and YYNGEE. With 3 bases removed from V and 0 bases from J, the gap between germline ends came to 12 bases. The length of the CDR3 is 15 residues. The sequence was collected from a woman aged 55-70 years in good health and CMV-seropositive. The V and J genes are TRBV9 and TRBJ1-2; maybe TRBD1 (6 bases). Sequenced input: PBMCs. DNA for the CDR3: TGTGCCAGCAGCGACACAGGGAATCCTAACTATGGCTACACCTTC. Translating it yields CASSDTGNPNYGYTF.